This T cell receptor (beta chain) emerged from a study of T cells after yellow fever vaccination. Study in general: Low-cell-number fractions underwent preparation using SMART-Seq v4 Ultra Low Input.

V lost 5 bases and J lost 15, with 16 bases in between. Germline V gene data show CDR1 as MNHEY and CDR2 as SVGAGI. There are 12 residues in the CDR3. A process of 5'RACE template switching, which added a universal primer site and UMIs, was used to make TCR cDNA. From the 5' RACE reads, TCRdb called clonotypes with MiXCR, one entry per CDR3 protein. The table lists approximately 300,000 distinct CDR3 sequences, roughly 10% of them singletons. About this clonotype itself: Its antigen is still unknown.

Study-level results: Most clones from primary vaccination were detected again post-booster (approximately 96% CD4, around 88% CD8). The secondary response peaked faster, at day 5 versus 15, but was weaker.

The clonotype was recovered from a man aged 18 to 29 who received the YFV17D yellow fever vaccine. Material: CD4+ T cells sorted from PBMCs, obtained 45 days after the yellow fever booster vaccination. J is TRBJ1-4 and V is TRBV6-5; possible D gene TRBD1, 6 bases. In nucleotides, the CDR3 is TGTGCCAGCAGTCCTAGCCCGGGACACTTGTTTTTT. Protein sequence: CASSPSPGHLFF.